Listed here is a single T cell receptor beta chain. TCRdb reanalyzed the 5' RACE reads and collapses them to one entry per CDR3 protein, without DNA. Recorded here are over 110,000 distinct CDR3 sequences; the top ten clones represent under 2.5%. These data originate in a study of monozygotic twins with inflammatory bowel disease. CDR1 DFQATT and CDR2 SNEGSKA come from the germline V gene (reference sequence). The CDR3 has 12 residues. One blood sample of around 2.5 ml was taken from each donor. The specimen was blood. The V gene is TRBV20-1, the J gene TRBJ1-5; TCRdb returns TRBD1, unconfirmable since there is no DNA. The source of this sequence is a human donor with ulcerative colitis or Crohn's disease, or a healthy co-twin of an affected twin (not recorded which). The CDR3 sequence is CSAIRGDQPQYF.